Detailed here is one T cell receptor (beta chain). This clonotype was counted at least ten times. Its antigen target is currently unknown. It has no much larger one-base neighbor in the sample; base qualities were not kept. Unsorted PBMC libraries were generated from 2 million PBMCs stored in RNAlater at -80 °C until RNA extraction. Multiple sclerosis patients were enrolled in a US clinical protocol under which disease progression was evaluated by magnetic resonance imaging. PBMCs were separated from peripheral blood using Ficoll-Hypaque density gradient centrifugation and then cryopreserved in liquid nitrogen. cDNA was synthesized by template-switch 5'RACE using a primer with a 10-nucleotide random unique molecular identifier that tagged each TCR transcript. Every sequencing run yielded over 200 million TCR-beta sequences covering 15-18 subjects. The RNeasy kit was used for extraction of total RNA. The KAPA Real-time Library Amplification kit was used to amplify TCR-beta VDJ regions with primers targeting the TCR constant region and the 5'RACE anchor. Sample indexes and Illumina adaptors were added in a first PCR, after which library yield was increased in a second PCR. The roughly 650 bp TCR product was size-selected on a 2% E-gel SizeSelection system after Ampure bead purification. Library quality was checked on a Bioanalyzer, concentration was measured with Qubit, and libraries were quantified with the Kapa Library Quantification kit before pooling. An Illumina HiSeq 2500 was used to sequence the libraries paired-end at 2 x 150 bp. To increase sequence diversity, roughly 24-32% phiX was spiked into each library pool. In the original analysis: Quality-filtered reads were processed with the UMI-based MiGEC pipeline, and over 90% of raw TCR sequences were removed by the MiGEC pipeline during error correction. IMGT germline references were used for aligning VDJ genes, and each clonotype was defined as a unique CDR3 amino acid sequence together with its V-J genes. Clonal expansion, Shannon diversity and CDR3 relatedness were evaluated with VDJtools (CalcPairwiseDistances, ClusterSamples), while phylogenetic trees were built in CLCbio workbench. A clone was classed as expanded if it had 8 or more unique UMIs, a cutoff based on coefficient-of-variation modelling across technical triplicates. The public reads were run again by TCRdb, first through fastp at Q25 and then through MiXCR, and only productive beta chains were kept. Each record represents a unique CDR3 protein, reported with the most common genes and DNA among its rows. TCRdb, rather than the study authors, made the V and J calls. For this sample the table gives about 59,000 distinct CDR3 sequences, of which about 4% were detected only once. Roughly 2.3% of the sample goes to the ten largest clones.

CDR1 and CDR2, per the germline V gene, are SGHRS and YFSETQ. The CDR3 runs 14 residues from the cysteine to the phenylalanine. Just CDR3 DNA is preserved here, 42 bases in frame from base 1. The junction shows trimming of 0 bases on V and 2 bases on J, and the gene matches do not reach 1 base of it. This sample is drawn from a study of neurological immune-mediated disorders (dated by TCRdb to the late 2010s). Background on the whole study: Of the approximately 34 multiple sclerosis patients, some 30 had relapsing-remitting MS and 3 had secondary progressive MS. The study compared peripheral blood TCR-beta repertoires of HTLV-I-associated myelopathy (HAM/TSP) patients, multiple sclerosis patients and healthy controls using UMI-based sequencing. The 90 to 120 TCR-beta libraries covered PBMC samples along with longitudinal samples, technical triplicates, and paired sorted CD4+ and CD8+ T-cell subsets. The cohort comprised roughly 70 subjects: approximately 15 HAM/TSP patients, around 35 multiple sclerosis patients and 20 healthy controls. Findings and caveats that apply to the study as a whole: In phylogenetic analysis, the repertoires of 18 of 34 MS patients grouped into a cluster of related CDR3 sequences, which suggests a possible signature at the repertoire level. Across subjects, expanded clones never shared an identical CDR3 amino acid sequence, which suggests that the TCR-beta repertoires in every group were private. The MS cluster was not associated with any clinical or MRI features, and the authors stated that larger cohorts are needed. TCR clonal expansion was highest in HAM/TSP patients and lowest in MS patients, with MS patients falling below even healthy controls.

The sequence came from a woman between 45 and 60 years old with multiple sclerosis. The sequenced sample was PBMCs. The chain uses TRBV5-1 and TRBJ2-7, and 8 junctional nucleotides match TRBD2. CDR3 sequence: CASSLGAGAYEQYF. The DNA is as follows: TGCGCCAGCAGCTTGGGAGCGGGAGCCTACGAGCAGTACTTC.